This entry lists 8 T cell receptor beta chains sequenced from one sample in a study of T-cell reconstitution after alpha-beta-depleted transplantation in children. Unique molecular identifiers featured in how the TCRbeta library was prepared. Via MiXCR, TCRdb re-called the PCR reads, giving one row per CDR3 protein. The data hold 120,000 to 150,000 distinct CDR3 sequences, with 7.5% to 9% observed a single time. Source: PBMCs, mostly from graft donor cells, taken 180 days after TCRalphabeta/CD19-depleted stem cell transplant. The origin of the receptors is a female patient aged 2-9 years who had a stem cell transplant for congenital amegakaryocytic thrombocytopenia, so the T cells may come from the graft donor.

This clonotype came up a few times. The chain couples TRBV7-9 to TRBJ2-5, with D uncertain. The CDR3 sequence is 13 residues long. The V and J ends lost 0 bases and 3 bases respectively, with 5 bases between them. Per germline, CDR1 SEHNR and CDR2 FQNEAQ (reference sequence). The CDR3 coding sequence is TGTGCCAGCAGCTTAGCGCTCGAAGAGACCCAGTACTTC. Translation gives CASSLALEETQYF.

This clonotype was seen only a few times. This chain uses TRBV4-2 with TRBJ2-2; D perhaps matches TRBD2 (5 bases). This CDR3 contains 18 residues. Deletions cut 0 bases from V and 2 bases from J, with 16 bases between. Per germline, CDR1 LGHNA and CDR2 YNFKEQ. CDR3 sequence reads: CASSQDLVEAVNTGELFF. DNA for the CDR3: TGTGCCAGCAGCCAAGATCTAGTGGAAGCGGTCAACACCGGGGAGCTGTTTTTT.

The CDR3 DNA reads as TGTGCCAGCAGTGCTCTAGCGCTGAGCTCCTACAATGAGCAGTTCTTC. Translation: CASSALALSSYNEQFF. The chain joins TRBV12-3 or TRBV12-4 to TRBJ2-1; perhaps TRBD2 as D (6 bases). With 5 bases removed from V and 0 bases from J, the gap between germline ends came to 14 bases. The CDR3 has 16 amino acids.

This clonotype has ten or more counts. The CDR3 DNA sequence: TGCAGTGCTCTACTTCCTAACAATGAGCAGTTCTTC. Translated: CSALLPNNEQFF. The V gene is TRBV20-1, the J gene TRBJ2-1; unclear D gene. Looked up from germline, CDR1 is DFQATT and CDR2 is SNEGSKA (reference sequence). The length of the CDR3 is 12 residues. The V end lost 5 bases, the J end lost 5 bases, and 10 bases lay between the germline ends.

The chain joins TRBV7-2 to TRBJ2-1; 14 nucleotides line up with TRBD2. CDR1 SGHTA and CDR2 FQGNSA come from the germline V gene. After removal of 3 bases from V and 9 bases from J, the junction contained 4 bases not matched to a gene. The CDR3 is 15 amino acids. CDR3 region: CASSLAGTSGSEQFF. The CDR3 DNA is TGTGCCAGCAGCTTGGCCGGGACTAGCGGGAGTGAGCAGTTCTTC. Based on the CDR3 plus reference TRBV7-2 and TRBJ2-1, the full variable domain is GAGVSQSPSNKVTEKGKDVELRCDPISGHTALYWYRQSLGQGLEFLIYFQGNSAPDKSGLPSDRFSAERTGGSVSTLTIQRTQQEDSAVYLCASSLAGTSGSEQFFGPGTRLTVL.

There are many counts of this clonotype. This chain uses TRBV20-1 with TRBJ2-5; no reliable D call. Germline V gene lookup returns CDR1 DFQATT and CDR2 SNEGSKA (reference sequence). The CDR3 consists of 13 residues. The ends were cut back, 3 bases at V and 5 bases at J, with 13 bases in the middle. This chain's CDR3 is CSARKGTGETQYF. The DNA for the CDR3 is TGCAGTGCTAGGAAGGGTACTGGTGAGACCCAGTACTTC.

There are a few counts of this clonotype. The chain couples TRBV12-3 or TRBV12-4 to TRBJ1-5, with TRBD1 as a possible D gene (5 bases). The CDR3 is made up of 17 amino acids. The V gene lost 2 bases and the J gene lost 0 bases, with 14 bases spanning the gap. The CDR3 DNA is TGTGCCAGCAGTTTACTCGGCAGGGCCCTTAGCAATCAGCCCCAGCATTTT. This codes for CASSLLGRALSNQPQHF.

This clonotype has at least ten counts. The chain has TRBV5-1 and TRBJ1-6; 9 bases align to TRBD1. CDR1 and CDR2 (germline): SGHRS, YFSETQ. The CDR3 is 14 residues long. The V gene end was trimmed by 4 bases and the J gene end by 8 bases; junction bases not matched to a gene: 4. CDR3 in amino acids: CASSQRQGDSPLHF. CDR3 DNA: TGCGCCAGCAGCCAACGACAGGGGGATTCACCCCTCCACTTT.